The rows below give T cell receptor beta chains drawn from one sample of a study of shared clonotypes between healthy human individuals. Profiling relied on immunoSEQ multiplex PCR, and the TCRdb table lists in-frame clones only, not all of them. Of about 490,000 clones in the sample, over 70% were seen once. Sequenced: PBMCs. All receptors come from a woman aged 35 to 49 in good health. Some clones in this sample may be carry-over from other donors' samples. CDR3s include the opening cysteine and the closing phenylalanine or tryptophan. The D gene is left open where the match is weak. Not all rows give a size; the values are once, few, many and, for expanded clones, a class.

D,V,J,size,DNA,CDR3
-,TRBV7-6,TRBJ2-7,-,TGTGCCAGCAGCTTAGGGGTAGCACAGTTAAGCTCCTACGAGCAGTACTTC,CASSLGVAQLSSYEQYF
-,TRBV9,TRBJ2-7,-,TGTGCCAGCAGCGTAGGTGATAGGGGCAACGAGCAGTACTTC,CASSVGDRGNEQYF
-,TRBV30,TRBJ2-1,-,TGTGCCTGGAGGCGCAGGCCCTGGAACAACAATGAGCAGTTCTTC,CAWRRRPWNNNEQFF
TRBD1,TRBV29-1,TRBJ2-7,-,TGCAGCGTTGGGGGGACAGGGGAATGGTCGTCCTACGAGCAGTACTTC,CSVGGTGEWSSYEQYF
TRBD1,TRBV29-1,TRBJ1-2,-,TGCAGCGTAGATTATTCAGGACAGGGAACGGGTGGCTACACCTTC,CSVDYSGQGTGGYTF
TRBD1,TRBV11-2,TRBJ1-6,-,TGTGCCAGCAGCTCCCGACAGGGGTGGAGCACCCTCCACTTT,CASSSRQGWSTLHF
-,TRBV7-8,TRBJ1-4,-,TGTGCCAGCAGCTTAGCGGGAACCCGCGGTGAAAAACTGTTTTTT,CASSLAGTRGEKLFF
TRBD2,TRBV7-9,TRBJ2-5,-,TGTGCCAGCAGCTTAGCCTCCGGGACTACCCGGGGGACCCAGTACTTC,CASSLASGTTRGTQYF
-,TRBV11-2,TRBJ2-1,-,TGTGCCAGCAGCTTAGACTCGTACAATGAGCAGTTCTTC,CASSLDSYNEQFF
TRBD1,TRBV6-1,TRBJ2-7,-,TGTGCCAGCAGTGAGTGGGACAGTACCTACGAGCAGTACTTC,CASSEWDSTYEQYF
-,TRBV19,TRBJ2-5,-,TGTGCCAGTAGTATTTTGGGGGCTCAAGAGACCCAGTACTTC,CASSILGAQETQYF
TRBD2,TRBV27,TRBJ2-7,-,TGTGCCAGCAGTTCATCTAGCGGGAGGCCCTACGAGCAGTACTTC,CASSSSSGRPYEQYF
TRBD2,TRBV6-1,TRBJ2-3,-,TGTGCCAGCAGTGAGGCTAGCGGGACAGATACGCAGTATTTT,CASSEASGTDTQYF
-,TRBV28,TRBJ1-1,once,TGTGCCAGCAGTTTGCGGACTGAAGCTTTCTTT,CASSLRTEAFF
-,TRBV14,TRBJ1-1,many,TGTGCCAGCAGCCAGCTCGAGGACGGGAGGGGAGCTTTCTTT,CASSQLEDGRGAFF
-,TRBV5-1,TRBJ2-7,-,TGCGCCAGCAGCTTCCAGTCGTCCTACGAGCAGTACTTC,CASSFQSSYEQYF
TRBD2,TRBV19,TRBJ2-7,-,TGTGCCAGTAGTATAGATTTGCTAGCGGGAGGATCGCGATCATACGAGCAGTACTTC,CASSIDLLAGGSRSYEQYF
-,TRBV19,TRBJ1-1,-,TGTGCCAGTAGCCTTCACGTCCAGGTGAACACTGAAGCTTTCTTT,CASSLHVQVNTEAFF
-,TRBV19,TRBJ1-5,-,TGTGCCAGTAAGGAGGAGGGAAGAGGCAATCAGCCCCAGCATTTT,CASKEEGRGNQPQHF
-,TRBV6-1,TRBJ1-5,many,TGTGCCAGCAGGGCATTTCTTAGCAATCAGCCCCAGCATTTT,CASRAFLSNQPQHF
-,TRBV7-8,TRBJ2-1,-,TGTGCCAGCAGCTTAGCTAGCGACAATGAGCAGTTCTTC,CASSLASDNEQFF
-,TRBV23-1,TRBJ2-7,-,TGCGCCAGCAGTCAACAGTCGGGGGTCCACGAGCAGTACTTC,CASSQQSGVHEQYF
-,TRBV18,TRBJ1-2,-,TGTGCCAGCTCACCTTACAGGGATATCCTTAACTATGGCTACACCTTC,CASSPYRDILNYGYTF
-,TRBV4-1,TRBJ2-7,-,TGCGCCAGCAGTCAGGCCCTTGGGCAGACCTCCTACGAGCAGTACTTC,CASSQALGQTSYEQYF
-,TRBV28,TRBJ2-7,once,TGTGCCAGCAGGCGGCACGGCCCCTACGAGCAGTACTTC,CASRRHGPYEQYF
-,TRBV10-1,TRBJ2-7,-,TGCGCCAGCAGTGGCCAATTAGGGGCCTACGAGCAGTACTTC,CASSGQLGAYEQYF
TRBD2,TRBV5-1,TRBJ2-7,-,TGCGCCAGCAGCCCGGGACTAGCGGGAGGTCACGAGCAGTACTTC,CASSPGLAGGHEQYF
TRBD1,TRBV28,TRBJ1-2,-,TGTGCCAGCAGAGCCGGAACCGGGACAGGGGGCATCTATGGCTACACCTTC,CASRAGTGTGGIYGYTF
-,TRBV30,TRBJ2-5,-,TGTGCCTGGAGTGTAGGGGAGACCCAGTACTTC,CAWSVGETQYF
-,TRBV28,TRBJ1-2,-,TGTGCCAGCAGTTTTGGTGGATATGGCTACACCTTC,CASSFGGYGYTF
-,TRBV6-5,TRBJ2-7,few,TGTGCCAGCACCCCGGGGGTAGGGGCTCTCTACGAGCAGTACTTC,CASTPGVGALYEQYF
-,TRBV18,TRBJ2-7,-,TGTGCCAGCTCACCGGGGGCTAGCTACGAGCAGTACTTC,CASSPGASYEQYF
-,TRBV27,TRBJ2-7,-,TGTGCCAGCAGTACCATCCCCCACTCATTCGGGTACGAGCAGTACTTC,CASSTIPHSFGYEQYF
-,TRBV27,TRBJ1-6,many,TGTGCCAGCAACACGTATAATTCACCCCTCCACTTT,CASNTYNSPLHF
-,TRBV4-1,TRBJ1-4,-,TGCGCCAGCAGCCAAGTTGGGCATGCAACTAATGAAAAACTGTTTTTT,CASSQVGHATNEKLFF
-,TRBV7-2,TRBJ2-4,-,TGTGCCAGCAGCTTAGCGGGACTGGGCATTCAGTACTTC,CASSLAGLGIQYF
-,TRBV25-1,TRBJ2-2,-,TGTGCCAGCAGTGTAAGAGCGATGGGCGGGGAGCTGTTTTTT,CASSVRAMGGELFF
TRBD2,TRBV10-3,TRBJ2-7,-,TGTGCCATCAGTGACCGGGGACTAGCGGGAGGTTACGAGCAGTACTTC,CAISDRGLAGGYEQYF
-,TRBV5-4,TRBJ1-1,-,TGTGCCAGCAGCTTATTCCCCGACAGGCCGAACACTGAAGCTTTCTTT,CASSLFPDRPNTEAFF
-,TRBV7-6,TRBJ2-2,-,TGTGCCAGCAGCTTAACGAACACCGGGGAGCTGTTTTTT,CASSLTNTGELFF
-,TRBV30,TRBJ1-2,-,TGTGCCTGGAGTGTACTTGGGGGGCGCGGAGCTAACTATGGCTACACCTTC,CAWSVLGGRGANYGYTF
-,TRBV5-1,TRBJ2-7,-,TGCGCCAGCAGCTTGGCCGGGAGCTCCTACGAGCAGTACTTC,CASSLAGSSYEQYF
-,TRBV21-1,TRBJ1-5,-,TGTGCCAGCAGCAAAGGACAGTGGCAGCCCCAGCATTTT,CASSKGQWQPQHF
TRBD1,TRBV18,TRBJ2-7,-,TGTGCCAGCTCACCACCCAGGGGGCTGAGCTCCTACGAGCAGTACTTC,CASSPPRGLSSYEQYF
-,TRBV27,TRBJ2-3,-,TGTGCCAGCAGTTTATCAGGGTTGGTCACAGATACGCAGTATTTT,CASSLSGLVTDTQYF
TRBD2,TRBV7-6,TRBJ2-2,-,TGTGCCAGCAGCCAAGGGGCTTTCGCGGGAGGCACCGGGGAGCTGTTTTTT,CASSQGAFAGGTGELFF
-,TRBV7-2,TRBJ2-3,-,TGTGCCAGCAGTTTCCCAGGGGACCTCACAGATACGCAGTATTTT,CASSFPGDLTDTQYF
-,TRBV5-1,TRBJ2-3,-,TGCGCCAGCAGCTTGGAGGGCTTGGTAATGGATACGCAGTATTTT,CASSLEGLVMDTQYF
TRBD2,TRBV7-9,TRBJ2-2,-,TGTGCCAGCAGCTCAACTAGCGGGGGAGCCGGGGAGCTGTTTTTT,CASSSTSGGAGELFF
-,TRBV7-7,TRBJ2-1,-,TGTGCTAGCAGCTTAAGCGAGTGGGGTGAGCAGTTCTTC,CASSLSEWGEQFF
-,TRBV21-1,TRBJ2-7,-,TGTGCCAGCAGCAAAGGGCCAGGCATGATTCGCGAGCAGTACTTC,CASSKGPGMIREQYF
-,TRBV18,TRBJ2-2,few,TGTGCCAGCTCACCAAGGGGAGGAGCGAACACCGGGGAGCTGTTTTTT,CASSPRGGANTGELFF
-,TRBV5-1,TRBJ1-4,-,TGCGCCAGCAGCCCCGGGACAAATGAAAAACTGTTTTTT,CASSPGTNEKLFF
-,TRBV7-3,TRBJ2-3,-,TGTGCCAGCAGCGGAAGAGGGGCCGCAGATACGCAGTATTTT,CASSGRGAADTQYF
-,TRBV28,TRBJ1-5,-,TGTGCCAGCAGCCTAAGACCGCATCAGCCCCAGCATTTT,CASSLRPHQPQHF